This T cell receptor beta chain comes out of a study of metastatic and nonmetastatic thyroid tumors. Study background: From malignant and benign thyroid patients, repertoires in blood and in tumor or nodule tissue were compared.

This clone was seen a few times. Its specificity is unknown. The CDR3 has 15 residues. V was shortened by 3 bases and J by 2 bases, with 13 bases between the two germline ends. Germline V gene lookup returns CDR1 MRHNA and CDR2 SNTAGT. In the study's own analysis: CDR3 differences across clinicopathological groups were used to build a distant-metastasis classifier for papillary thyroid cancer. MiXCR re-clonotyped the PCR reads for TCRdb. The V and J calls, along with clone size, are taken from TCRdb and not from the paper's own processing. Among about 17,000 clones, about 28% were seen once, and the ten largest hold under 25%. Points from the study as a whole: The reported finding was significantly higher TCR beta diversity in malignant thyroid tumors relative to benign nodules, in blood and tumor.

Patients had received no treatment of any kind before thyroid surgery. Input material: tumor tissue. The TCR originated in a female donor with papillary thyroid cancer or a benign thyroid nodule (not recorded which). Some clones in this sample may be carry-over from other donors' samples. The V call is TRBV6-4, the J call TRBJ1-2; D gene uncertain. The CDR3 DNA reads as TGTGCCAGCAGTGAAGCGTCAGGAACCAACTATGGCTACACCTTC. This sequence encodes CASSEASGTNYGYTF.